This T cell receptor beta chain was obtained from a study of blood T cell repertoires in COVID-19 (TCRdb year 2020). Some background on the complete study: Samples from collaborators originated in the United States, Italy and Spain and spanned both the acute and convalescent phases of COVID-19. Subjects who had been exposed to COVID-19, were actively infected with it, or had recovered from it provided the deeply sampled blood TCRbeta repertoires that made up the dataset. Where available, HLA class I and class II types were taken from metadata supplied by the sample provider and were not determined by assay-based typing. The repertoires were released in a freely available public database intended as a resource for research on the immune response to SARS-CoV-2. The material from the prospective study consisted of cDNA or gDNA derived from T cells, B-cell-depleted T cells, or PBMCs. Sample metadata almost always included a de-identified subject ID, COVID-19 status, age in years and sex. The samples were drawn from two sources: the first 160 participants of the ongoing ImmuneRACE study, and 950 to 1,500 subjects contributed by 6 global collaborators.

Participants in the prospective study were enrolled through a virtual design, were aged about 18 to 89 years, and lived in roughly 24 United States geographic areas. To assign participants to cohorts, the prospective study relied on clinical history that participants themselves reported in a screening survey and a study questionnaire. Exposed participants had been in contact, within 2 weeks of entering the study, with a person who had a PCR-confirmed or clinician-diagnosed case of COVID-19. In the prospective study, whole blood, serum and a nasopharyngeal or oropharyngeal swab were collected from each participant by mobile phlebotomists. Participants in the prospective study had the option to provide additional blood draws and questionnaires over an approximately 2-month period. Before DNA extraction, blood samples from the prospective study were shipped at room temperature or frozen. TCRbeta CDR3 regions were amplified from genomic DNA using the immunoSEQ Assay, a bias-controlled multiplex PCR. For the original study's pipeline: The number of nucleated cells in each sample was estimated by amplification of reference gene primers within the assay. Sequence reads were collapsed and filtered to measure the absolute abundance of every unique TCRbeta CDR3 rearrangement. For each sample, productive Simpson clonality was calculated by taking the square root of Simpson's diversity index across productive rearrangements. TCRdb holds this immuneACCESS table with in-frame rearrangements only. Some clones are missing; in checked studies, unresolved V genes explain under half, and the rest has no known cause. V, J and clone size were drawn from that table, and D and trimming were deduced from the DNA. This sample lists around 250,000 clones; 75% to 90% were detected once. The top ten clones comprise over 3% of the sample.

The CDR3 measures 11 amino acids from cysteine to phenylalanine. Just CDR3 DNA is preserved here, 33 bases in frame from base 1. CDR1 and CDR2, per the germline V gene, are SQVTM and ANQGSEA. V sheds 4 bases and J sheds 3 bases, leaving 7 bases between their ends. There are a few counts of this clone. There is no known antigen for this receptor. No base-level quality is on record; no much larger clone is a single base apart. What the work shows at the level of the full study, not this receptor alone: The amount of clinical and demographic metadata varied by source and participant and was provided uncurated.

The receptor was isolated from a woman aged 40 to 50 who had been exposed to COVID-19. Rearrangement joined TRBV29-1 to TRBJ2-7, with the D gene not clear enough to name. The sample comprised PBMCs or T cells enriched from blood (not recorded which). The bases are TGCAGCGTTGGAGACGGCTACGAGCAGTACTTC. Its amino acids are CSVGDGYEQYF.